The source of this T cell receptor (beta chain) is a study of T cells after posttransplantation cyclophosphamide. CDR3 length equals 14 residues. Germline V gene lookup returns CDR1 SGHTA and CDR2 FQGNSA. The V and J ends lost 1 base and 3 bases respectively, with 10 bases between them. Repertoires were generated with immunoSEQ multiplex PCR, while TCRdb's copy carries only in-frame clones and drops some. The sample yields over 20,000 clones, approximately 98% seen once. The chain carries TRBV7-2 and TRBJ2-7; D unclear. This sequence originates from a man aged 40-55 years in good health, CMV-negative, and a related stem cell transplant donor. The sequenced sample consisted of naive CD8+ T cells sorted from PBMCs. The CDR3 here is CASSLVGRYYEQYF. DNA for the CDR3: TGTGCCAGCAGCTTAGTGGGCAGATACTACGAGCAGTACTTC. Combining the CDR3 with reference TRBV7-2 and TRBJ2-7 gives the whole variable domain GAGVSQSPSNKVTEKGKDVELRCDPISGHTALYWYRQSLGQGLEFLIYFQGNSAPDKSGLPSDRFSAERTGGSVSTLTIQRTQQEDSAVYLCASSLVGRYYEQYFGPGTRLTVT.